These 4 T cell receptor beta chains were all obtained from the same sample, sequenced in a study of CD8+ T cells in alopecia areata. Treatment defined: oral pan-JAK inhibitor, 5-10 mg twice daily. RNA was extracted and reverse transcribed into cDNA as the sequencing template. Sequenced by immunoSEQ multiplex PCR; TCRdb stores in-frame clones only, minus some. Here the sample spans over 95,000 clones, under 70% being singletons. Specimen: CD8+ T cells sorted from blood, collected at week 4, from a patient treated with tofacitinib. Receptors originate from a human donor with alopecia areata.

This chain links TRBV15 with TRBJ2-3, with 9 bases aligning to TRBD2. Germline lookup yields CDR1 LNHNV and CDR2 YYDKDF (reference sequence). The CDR3 is made up of 16 amino acids. J gave up 6 bases and V 5 bases, and 12 bases lay outside the gene matches. In DNA, the CDR3 is TGTGCCACCAGCTCGAAGTCTAGCGGGGACTGGGATACGCAGTATTTT. This gives the protein CATSSKSSGDWDTQYF.

The rearrangement links TRBV2 to TRBJ1-6; 8 bases agree with TRBD1. Germline lookup yields CDR1 SNHLY and CDR2 FYNNEI. Germline trimming cut 2 bases from V and 7 bases from J; bases unmatched to any gene: 7. CDR3 size: 16 residues. CDR3 loop: CASSERGQGRNSPLHF. The CDR3 coding sequence is TGTGCCAGCAGTGAACGCGGACAGGGAAGGAATTCACCCCTCCACTTT.

A remark on this clone: The same CDR3 arises from other DNA sequences in this sample as well. The chain has TRBV5-1 and TRBJ2-7; 8 positions agree with TRBD2. Germline CDR1 reads SGHRS; CDR2 reads YFSETQ. V lost 0 bases and J lost 0; bases outside the gene matches: 2. The CDR3 spans 15 residues. The CDR3 loop reads CASSLVAGSSYEQYF. Here the CDR3 DNA reads TGCGCCAGCAGCTTGGTAGCGGGGTCCTCCTACGAGCAGTACTTC.

This clone has a single count. The chain is built from TRBV19 and TRBJ2-1, with 8 bases aligning to TRBD2. V lost 6 bases and J lost 6; bases outside the gene matches: 4. This CDR3 is built from 13 residues. Germline V gene lookup returns CDR1 LNHDA and CDR2 SQIVND (reference sequence). CDR3 amino acids: CASRMSGSNEQFF. CDR3 nucleotides: TGTGCCAGTAGAATGAGCGGGAGCAATGAGCAGTTCTTC. The full variable domain, its missing parts supplied by reference TRBV19 and TRBJ2-1, is DGGITQSPKYLFRKEGQNVTLSCEQNLNHDAMYWYRQDPGQGLRLIYYSQIVNDFQKGDIAEGYSVSREKKESFPLTVTSAQKNPTAFYLCASRMSGSNEQFFGPGTRLTVL.